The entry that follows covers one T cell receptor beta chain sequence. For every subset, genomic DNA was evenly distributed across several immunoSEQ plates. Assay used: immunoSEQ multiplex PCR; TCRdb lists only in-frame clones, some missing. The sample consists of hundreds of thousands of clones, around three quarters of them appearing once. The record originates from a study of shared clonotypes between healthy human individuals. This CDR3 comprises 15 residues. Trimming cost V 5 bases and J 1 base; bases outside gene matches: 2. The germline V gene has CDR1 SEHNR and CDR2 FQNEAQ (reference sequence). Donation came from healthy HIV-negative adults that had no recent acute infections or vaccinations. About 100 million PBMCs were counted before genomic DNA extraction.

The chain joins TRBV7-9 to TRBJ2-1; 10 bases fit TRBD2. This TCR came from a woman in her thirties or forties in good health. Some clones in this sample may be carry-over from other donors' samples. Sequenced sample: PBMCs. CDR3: CASSPSGGSYNEQFF. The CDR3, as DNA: TGTGCCAGCAGCCCTAGCGGGGGTTCCTACAATGAGCAGTTCTTC.